This T cell receptor (beta chain) originates from a study of blood T cells in healthy people across ages. Study-level findings and limits: Estimated diversity, derived from one million T cells, was regarded as an underestimate.

Individuals who donated were healthy Caucasians from Russia aged about 6 to 90. V shed 3 bases and J shed 3 bases, with 8 bases lying between them. In germline, CDR1 is MNHEY, CDR2 SMNVEV (reference sequence). The CDR3 covers 13 residues. Combining a sample-barcoded 5' primer with a J-beta primer mix, a second PCR ran for about 7 to 11 cycles. Via MiXCR, TCRdb re-called the 5' RACE reads, giving one row per CDR3 protein. The data contain fewer than 2,000,000 distinct CDR3 sequences, almost 35% of them seen just once; the ten biggest clones take up about 11%. This clonotype was detected ten times or more. The antigen is not known.

The specimen sequenced was blood. The TCR was taken from a woman aged 25-40 years in good health. The rearrangement links TRBV27 to TRBJ2-5; D is possibly TRBD1 (5 bases). For the CDR3, the DNA is TGTGCCAGCAGTTTCAGGGTGGAAGAGACCCAGTACTTC. Amino acid sequence: CASSFRVEETQYF.